Sequencing of this T cell receptor beta chain was carried out in a study of cytomegalovirus exposure and HLA in healthy donors. The PCR was carried out with 60 Vbeta primers and 13 Jbeta primers. Data came from immunoSEQ multiplex PCR; TCRdb stores just in-frame clones and leaves some out. There are about 160,000 clones in the sample; about 71% occur only once, and approximately 3% lies in the top ten. The germline V gene encodes CDR1 MDHEN and CDR2 SYDVKM. V was shortened by 7 bases and J by 5 bases, with 11 bases between the two germline ends. The CDR3 spans 12 residues. This cohort consisted of healthy bone marrow donors. Findings and caveats of the study: A later analysis linked a missense DCLRE1C variant to TCR beta V- and J-gene trimming. Cytomegalovirus-associated status was assigned to 150 or so TCR beta chains. Prior analysis indicated that the majority of TCR beta V segments exhibited productivity approximately 87% or approximately 30% of the time.

In the case of this clone: The antigen remains undetermined.

The chain has TRBV28 and TRBJ2-5; no definite D call. The receptor was derived from a woman between 25 and 40 years old in good health and CMV-seronegative. The sequencing input was PBMCs. The CDR3 sequence is CASNVASETQYF. In DNA form, the CDR3 reads TGTGCCAGCAACGTGGCATCGGAGACCCAGTACTTC.